The clone carrying this T cell receptor (beta chain) was counted ten times or more. Its antigen is as yet unknown. This entry belongs to a study of read filtering for tumor transcriptome and immune sequencing. At the level of the study: The cohort had over 16 men and about 15 women aged about 45 to 90, mean about 66 years. IR-seq gave about 4.05 to 11 million TCR reads per sample; RNA-seq gave about 80 to 1273. Study observations and caveats: IR-seq and RNA-seq agreed better without single-read clonotypes. The CD138-negative fraction was mixed bone marrow immune cells, not pure T cells.

The library was built from roughly 400 ng RNA with molecular barcoded adaptors for alpha/delta and beta/gamma chains. MiXCR was run by TCRdb on the reads, yielding one entry per CDR3 protein. This table has about 23,000 distinct CDR3 sequences, around 15% appearing once. Germline CDR1 and CDR2: DFQATT and SNEGSKA (reference sequence). V shed 7 bases and J 6 bases; nucleotides not matched to a gene: 8. The CDR3 contains 13 residues. This chain uses TRBV20-1 with TRBJ2-1, with 8 nucleotides matching TRBD2. The clonotype was recovered from a donor aged 40 or over with multiple myeloma. Sequencing was performed on a population of CD138-negative cells sorted from bone marrow. The CDR3 here is CSETGLASNEQFF. CDR3 DNA sequence: TGCAGTGAAACCGGACTAGCCTCCAATGAGCAGTTCTTC.